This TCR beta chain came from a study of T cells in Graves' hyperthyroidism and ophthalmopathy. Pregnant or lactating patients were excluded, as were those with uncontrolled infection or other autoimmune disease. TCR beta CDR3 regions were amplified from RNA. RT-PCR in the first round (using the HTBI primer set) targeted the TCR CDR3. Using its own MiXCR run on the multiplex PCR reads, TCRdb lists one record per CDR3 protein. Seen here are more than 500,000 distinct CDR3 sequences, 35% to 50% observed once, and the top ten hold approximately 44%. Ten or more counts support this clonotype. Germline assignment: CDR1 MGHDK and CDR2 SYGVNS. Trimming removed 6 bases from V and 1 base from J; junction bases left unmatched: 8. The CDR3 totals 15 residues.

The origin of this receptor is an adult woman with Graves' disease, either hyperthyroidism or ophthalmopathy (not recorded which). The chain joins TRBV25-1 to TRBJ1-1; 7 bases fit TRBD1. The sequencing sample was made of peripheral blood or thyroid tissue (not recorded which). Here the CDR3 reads CASSVLRQGNTEAFF. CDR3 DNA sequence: TGTGCCAGCAGCGTCCTAAGACAGGGGAACACTGAAGCTTTCTTT.